The 29 T cell receptor beta chains in this list originate from one sample, sequenced in a study of cytomegalovirus exposure and HLA in healthy donors. PCR was performed using 60 Vbeta and 13 Jbeta primers. Data came from immunoSEQ multiplex PCR; TCRdb stores just in-frame clones and leaves some out. The sample contains about 80,000 clones, around 80% of which appear only once. Sequencing used PBMCs. The receptors shown here come from a man younger than 45 in good health and CMV-seronegative.

The V and J genes are TRBV4-3 and TRBJ2-5, with D uncertain. Germline lookup yields CDR1 LGHNA and CDR2 YSLEER. This CDR3 is 14 amino acids long. Deletions cut 0 bases from V and 4 bases from J, with 9 bases between. CDR3 in amino acids: CASSQEFGRETQYF. Written as DNA, the CDR3 is TGCGCCAGCAGCCAAGAGTTTGGGCGAGAGACCCAGTACTTC.

The chain combines TRBV19 with TRBJ2-1, with 8 positions matching TRBD1. The ends lost 5 bases at V and 9 bases at J; junction bases unmatched: 6. This CDR3 region has 13 residues. Germline loops: CDR1 LNHDA, CDR2 SQIVND (reference sequence). As DNA, the CDR3 is TGTGCCAGTAGTTCCGGACAGGGACGTGAGCAGTTCTTC. This encodes CASSSGQGREQFF.

This CDR3 reads CASRSPLHSEAFF. CDR3 nucleotides: TGTGCCAGCCGGAGCCCCCTTCACTCTGAAGCTTTCTTT. The chain joins TRBV28 to TRBJ1-1; no definite D call. CDR3 length: 13 amino acids. V was trimmed by 8 bases and J by 6 bases, leaving 16 bases between them. Germline V gene lookup returns CDR1 MDHEN and CDR2 SYDVKM.

The chain employs TRBV4-3 and TRBJ2-1; the D gene is possibly TRBD2 (6 bases). The length of the CDR3 is 13 residues. CDR1 is LGHNA, CDR2 YSLEER, per germline. V was trimmed by 1 base and J by 9 bases, leaving 10 bases between them. CDR3 bases: TGCGCCAGCAGCCAAGGGTCCGGGAGTGAGCAGTTCTTC. Translated: CASSQGSGSEQFF.

V usage is TRBV18 and J usage is TRBJ2-2; TRBD1 might be the D (5 bases). Trimming shortened V by 5 bases and J by 6 bases, and 16 bases separated the two germline ends. Germline CDR1 KGHSH, CDR2 LQKENI. The CDR3 has 15 residues. The CDR3 here is CASSMTQGVPGELFF. Written as DNA, the CDR3 is TGTGCCAGCTCAATGACCCAGGGTGTACCCGGGGAGCTGTTTTTT.

About this clone: Its ends do not fully match the called genes, so a read error is possible. The chain uses TRBV5-6 and TRBJ1-1; D is undetermined. The length of the CDR3 is 13 residues. From germline, CDR1 is SGHDT and CDR2 YYEEEE. The CDR3 DNA reads as TGTGCCAGCAGCTTGGGAGGGAACACTGGAGCTTTCTTT. Translating it yields CASSLGGNTGAFF.

The chain links TRBV25-1 to TRBJ1-1; D gene uncertain. The V gene's germline CDR1 is MGHDK and CDR2 SYGVNS. This CDR3 spans 11 amino acids. Trimming removed 6 bases from V and 2 bases from J, with 4 bases in between. As DNA, the CDR3 is TGTGCCAGCAGAGCTAACACTGAAGCTTTCTTT. It specifies CASRANTEAFF. Based on the CDR3 plus reference TRBV25-1 and TRBJ1-1, the full variable domain is EADIYQTPRYLVIGTGKKITLECSQTMGHDKMYWYQQDPGMELHLIHYSYGVNSTEKGDLSSESTVSRIRTEHFPLTLESARPSHTSQYLCASRANTEAFFGQGTRLTVV.

The chain carries TRBV5-4 and TRBJ2-1; a possible D gene is TRBD1 (5 bases). CDR3 length equals 14 residues. V was pared by 0 bases and J by 10 bases, with 14 bases between. The germline gives CDR1 SGHNT, CDR2 YYREEE (reference sequence). In DNA, the CDR3 is TGTGCCAGCAGCTTGGTTGGGCGGCAGGGCGAGCAGTTCTTC. Protein: CASSLVGRQGEQFF. Supplemented by reference TRBV5-4 and TRBJ2-1, the full variable domain reads ETGVTQSPTHLIKTRGQQVTLRCSSQSGHNTVSWYQQALGQGPQFIFQYYREEENGRGNFPPRFSGLQFPNYSSELNVNALELDDSALYLCASSLVGRQGEQFFGPGTRLTVL.

The sample holds a few counts of this clone. The chain recombines TRBV5-1 with TRBJ1-4, with D tentatively TRBD1 (5 bases). The V gene lost 3 bases and the J gene lost 7 bases, with 10 bases spanning the gap. This CDR3 has 13 amino acids. Germline CDR1 reads SGHRS; CDR2 reads YFSETQ. DNA of the CDR3: TGCGCCAGCAGCTACCAGGGCGGTGAAAAACTGTTTTTT. Its protein product is CASSYQGGEKLFF.

The chain employs TRBV6-6 and TRBJ1-5, with 10 positions matching TRBD1. The trim removed 7 bases at V and 4 bases at J, leaving 7 bases unmatched. This CDR3 region has 15 residues. Germline V gene sequence: CDR1 MNHNY, CDR2 SVGAGI (reference sequence). CDR3 DNA sequence: TGTGCCAGCAACGGAGGGACAGGGGTTAATCAGCCCCAGCATTTT. The encoded protein is CASNGGTGVNQPQHF.

This chain connects TRBV27 to TRBJ2-2, with TRBD1 matching 12 bases. This CDR3 has 14 amino acids. Germline assignment: CDR1 MNHEY and CDR2 SMNVEV (reference sequence). J was trimmed by 5 bases and V by 11 bases; bases with no gene match: 6. CDR3 in amino acids: CAAGQGARTGELFF. The CDR3 DNA is TGTGCCGCGGGACAGGGGGCCAGGACCGGGGAGCTGTTTTTT.

This clone was counted a few times. The chain uses TRBV27 and TRBJ1-1; a possible D gene is TRBD1 (5 bases). The germline V gene has CDR1 MNHEY and CDR2 SMNVEV (reference sequence). The length of the CDR3 is 13 residues. V was pared by 7 bases and J by 1 base, with 10 bases between. CDR3 loop: CASIHRWNTEAFF. In nucleotides, the CDR3 is TGTGCCAGCATTCACAGGTGGAACACTGAAGCTTTCTTT.

CDR3 amino acids: CASSPVSGTSGITEQFF. The CDR3 coding sequence is TGTGCCAGCTCACCCGTTTCTGGGACTAGCGGGATCACTGAGCAGTTCTTC. The V call is TRBV18, the J call TRBJ2-1, with 13 bases lining up with TRBD2. Germline V gene lookup returns CDR1 KGHSH and CDR2 LQKENI. The CDR3 covers 17 residues. The junction had 11 bases not matched to a gene; V was cut back by 3 bases and J by 9 bases.

The table lists this clone with a few counts. The chain carries TRBV4-3 and TRBJ1-4, with D perhaps matching TRBD1 (6 bases). Trimming took 3 bases from V and 10 from J, leaving 21 bases between them. The germline V gene encodes CDR1 LGHNA and CDR2 YSLEER. The CDR3 extends over 16 amino acids. CDR3 coding DNA: TGCGCCAGCAGCCAGGAGAGAGGCAGGGAGGGGGGAAAACTGTTTTTT. It encodes CASSQERGREGGKLFF.

The genes are TRBV2 and TRBJ2-7, with 11 bases identical to TRBD2. With 6 bases clipped from V and 2 bases from J, the junction kept 3 bases outside the gene matches. The CDR3 is 14 residues long. Germline values: CDR1 SNHLY, CDR2 FYNNEI. CDR3 sequence: CASRLAGATYEQYF. The CDR3 DNA reads TGTGCCAGCAGACTAGCGGGAGCAACCTACGAGCAGTACTTC.

The rearrangement uses TRBV7-9 and TRBJ1-4; D call uncertain. Germline loops: CDR1 SEHNR, CDR2 FQNEAQ (reference sequence). Deletions cut 6 bases from V and 4 bases from J, with 15 bases between. CDR3 size: 15 residues. The CDR3 DNA reads as TGTGCCAGCAGTCGAATGACACTGGTTAATGAAAAACTGTTTTTT. Protein sequence: CASSRMTLVNEKLFF.

The rearrangement joins TRBV6-5 to TRBJ2-7; TRBD2 aligns across 7 bases. This CDR3 has 16 residues. V shed 4 bases and J 0 bases; nucleotides not matched to a gene: 9. The germline CDR1 and CDR2 sequences are MNHEY and SVGAGI. The CDR3 loop is CASSSLSRDYSYEQYF. The CDR3 nucleotides read TGTGCCAGCAGTTCACTTTCCCGGGACTACTCCTACGAGCAGTACTTC.

The J gene is TRBJ2-2, the V gene TRBV5-1; D possibly corresponds to TRBD2 (7 bases). CDR3 length: 17 amino acids. Germline lookup yields CDR1 SGHRS and CDR2 YFSETQ. V was shortened by 5 bases and J by 4 bases, with 21 bases between the two germline ends. CDR3 sequence: CASSPRPGGGSTGELFF. The DNA for the CDR3 is TGCGCCAGCAGTCCTAGGCCGGGCGGGGGCTCCACCGGGGAGCTGTTTTTT.

In DNA, the CDR3 is TGCAGCGGGGGGGCTAGCGGGAGGTCGGATACGCAGTATTTT. It specifies CSGGASGRSDTQYF. This sequence joins TRBV29-1 and TRBJ2-3; 11 nucleotides match TRBD2. CDR3 length equals 14 residues. Germline V gene sequence: CDR1 SQVTM, CDR2 ANQGSEA. With V trimmed by 7 bases and J by 6 bases, 9 bases remained unmatched.

The chain combines TRBV19 with TRBJ1-6; D perhaps matches TRBD1 (6 bases). The V end was cut by 6 bases, the J end by 2 bases, with 11 bases between. This CDR3 is built from 15 residues. Germline V gives CDR1 LNHDA, CDR2 SQIVND (reference sequence). The CDR3 DNA reads as TGTGCCAGTAGCACAGGGTACGCCTATAATTCACCCCTCCACTTT. Amino acid sequence: CASSTGYAYNSPLHF.

The chain joins TRBV6-7 to TRBJ2-3, with D maybe TRBD2 (6 bases). TRBV6-7 is labeled an ORF, and its function is uncertain. CDR3 size: 18 residues. Trimming took 2 bases from V and 4 from J, leaving 22 bases between them. CDR3 coding DNA: TGTGCCAGCAGTTACGAGGTTTTAATGTCAGGAGGGGCAGATACGCAGTATTTT. Its translation: CASSYEVLMSGGADTQYF.

The gene calls are TRBV5-1 and TRBJ2-7, with D perhaps matching TRBD1 (6 bases). CDR3 length: 13 amino acids. Germline CDR1 SGHRS, CDR2 YFSETQ. The ends were cut back, 2 bases at V and 4 bases at J, with 10 bases in the middle. CDR3 coding DNA: TGCGCCAGCAGCTTTTATCAGGGGTACGAGCAGTACTTC. Protein product: CASSFYQGYEQYF. Based on the CDR3 plus reference TRBV5-1 and TRBJ2-7, the full variable domain is KAGVTQTPRYLIKTRGQQVTLSCSPISGHRSVSWYQQTPGQGLQFLFEYFSETQRNKGNFPGRFSGRQFSNSRSEMNVSTLELGDSALYLCASSFYQGYEQYFGPGTRLTVT.

As concerns this clone: The junction differs from germline at one of its ends, possibly a read error. The chain couples TRBV27 to TRBJ1-2; D ambiguous. CDR3 length: 13 amino acids. Germline-derived CDR1 and CDR2 are MNHEY and SMNVEV (reference sequence). CDR3 region: CASSLGEWGGYPF. CDR3 nucleotide sequence: TGTGCCAGCAGTTTAGGGGAATGGGGAGGCTACCCCTTC.

The chain has TRBV5-4 and TRBJ2-1, with D possibly matching TRBD2 (6 bases). V lost 1 base and J lost 6, with 8 bases in between. CDR3 length: 13 amino acids. Germline V gene lookup returns CDR1 SGHNT and CDR2 YYREEE (reference sequence). Here the CDR3 DNA reads TGTGCCAGCAGCTTGTCCGGGAGCAATGAGCAGTTCTTC. This sequence encodes CASSLSGSNEQFF.

The chain links TRBV18 to TRBJ1-1; D may be TRBD1 (5 bases). This CDR3 has 16 residues. CDR1 is KGHSH and CDR2 is LQKENI in the germline V gene. V gave up 3 bases and J gave up 2 bases, with 16 bases separating them. Written as DNA, the CDR3 is TGTGCCAGCTCACCTCGCGTGGGGCCGGTAAACACTGAAGCTTTCTTT. It specifies CASSPRVGPVNTEAFF. Together with reference TRBV18 and TRBJ1-1, the CDR3 gives the full variable domain: NAGVMQNPRHLVRRRGQEARLRCSPMKGHSHVYWYRQLPEEGLKFMVYLQKENIIDESGMPKERFSAEFPKEGPSILRIQQVVRGDSAAYFCASSPRVGPVNTEAFFGQGTRLTVV.

Comments on this clone: Germline and junction disagree at one end, which may indicate a read error. The same CDR3 arises from other DNA sequences in this sample as well. The chain couples TRBV6-5 to TRBJ2-3, with 10 bases matching TRBD2. CDR3 size: 16 residues. Germline assignment: CDR1 MNHEY and CDR2 SVGAGI. The CDR3, as DNA: TGTGCCAGCAGTTACTCGCCCCTAGCGGGAGACGATACGCAGTACTTT. Translated, it gives CASSYSPLAGDDTQYF.

The chain carries TRBV4-2 and TRBJ1-5, with 7 nucleotides matching TRBD1. CDR3 length: 17 amino acids. Germline V gene data show CDR1 as LGHNA and CDR2 as YNFKEQ. J was trimmed by 3 bases and V by 4 bases; bases with no gene match: 12. Here the CDR3 reads CASSPAGTGEDNQPQHF. The CDR3 DNA follows: TGTGCCAGCAGCCCGGCTGGCACAGGGGAAGACAATCAGCCCCAGCATTTT.

The table lists this clone with a count of one. This chain joins TRBV27 and TRBJ2-1; D possibly corresponds to TRBD1 (5 bases). The CDR3 runs 14 residues. V was pared by 6 bases and J by 0 bases, with 9 bases between. The germline CDR1 and CDR2 sequences are MNHEY and SMNVEV (reference sequence). CDR3 protein: CASRPGYSYNEQFF. In DNA form, the CDR3 reads TGTGCCAGCAGACCAGGGTACTCCTACAATGAGCAGTTCTTC.

This rearrangement joins TRBV29-1 to TRBJ2-7; 9 nucleotides agree with TRBD2. The V gene end was trimmed by 4 bases and the J gene end by 2 bases; junction bases not matched to a gene: 3. Germline V gives CDR1 SQVTM, CDR2 ANQGSEA. This CDR3 spans 13 amino acids. The CDR3 nucleotides are TGCAGCGTTGGCGGGGGGGGGACCTACGAGCAGTACTTC. This translates into CSVGGGGTYEQYF.